These T cell receptor beta chains were read from a single sample in a study of OX40 agonist ivuxolimab in advanced cancers. Data came from immunoSEQ multiplex PCR; TCRdb stores just in-frame clones and leaves some out. The sample lists roughly 81,000 clones; around 85% were seen once. The source material was CD4+ or CD8+ T cells sorted from blood, sampled in a trial of the OX40 agonist ivuxolimab. All receptors come from an adult with an advanced solid tumor such as melanoma, head and neck, liver or kidney cancer. The CDR3 runs from the conserved cysteine through the conserved F or W. Fields, in order: CDR3 protein, CDR3 DNA, clone size, V gene, J gene, D gene. The D gene is left open where the match is weak. The listing skips clone size in some rows; elsewhere it reads once, few, many or a size class.

CDR3 protein: CAFGGNYEQYF; CDR3 DNA: TGTGCCTTCGGTGGGAACTACGAGCAGTACTTC; clone size: NA; V gene: TRBV30; J gene: TRBJ2-7; D gene: NA
CDR3 protein: CASRETGTLETQYF; CDR3 DNA: TGTGCCAGTAGAGAGACAGGGACTTTGGAGACCCAGTACTTC; clone size: NA; V gene: TRBV19; J gene: TRBJ2-5; D gene: NA
CDR3 protein: CASRYNTEAFF; CDR3 DNA: TGCGCCAGCAGGTATAACACTGAAGCTTTCTTT; clone size: NA; V gene: TRBV5-1; J gene: TRBJ1-1; D gene: NA
CDR3 protein: CASSLQGLYEQYF; CDR3 DNA: TGTGCCAGCAGCTTACAGGGTTTGTACGAGCAGTACTTC; clone size: NA; V gene: TRBV5-8; J gene: TRBJ2-7; D gene: NA
CDR3 protein: CASSPTGGRTEAFF; CDR3 DNA: TGTGCCAGCAGCCCCACAGGGGGCAGGACTGAAGCTTTCTTT; clone size: NA; V gene: TRBV5-8; J gene: TRBJ1-1; D gene: TRBD1
CDR3 protein: CASSRGTGGTDTQYF; CDR3 DNA: TGTGCCAGCTCCAGGGGAACAGGGGGTACAGATACGCAGTATTTT; clone size: NA; V gene: TRBV7-3; J gene: TRBJ2-3; D gene: TRBD1
CDR3 protein: CASSLGGTNEKLFF; CDR3 DNA: TGTGCCAGCAGCTTAGGGGGGACTAATGAAAAACTGTTTTTT; clone size: NA; V gene: TRBV5-4; J gene: TRBJ1-4; D gene: NA
CDR3 protein: CASSEGARYYGYTF; CDR3 DNA: TGTGCCAGCAGTGAGGGGGCGCGTTACTATGGCTACACCTTC; clone size: NA; V gene: TRBV6-1; J gene: TRBJ1-2; D gene: NA
CDR3 protein: CASSAGQSKTYEQYF; CDR3 DNA: TGTGCCAGCAGCGCGGGACAGAGCAAGACCTACGAGCAGTACTTC; clone size: NA; V gene: TRBV9; J gene: TRBJ2-7; D gene: TRBD1
CDR3 protein: CAISSTMAKNIQYF; CDR3 DNA: TGTGCCATCTCAAGCACGATGGCCAAAAACATTCAGTACTTC; clone size: NA; V gene: TRBV10-3; J gene: TRBJ2-4; D gene: NA
CDR3 protein: CASSPGRTMNTEAFF; CDR3 DNA: TGCGCCAGCAGCCCCGGACGGACCATGAACACTGAAGCTTTCTTT; clone size: NA; V gene: TRBV5-1; J gene: TRBJ1-1; D gene: NA
CDR3 protein: CASSLEVANTIYF; CDR3 DNA: TGTGCCAGCAGCTTAGAGGTGGCGAACACCATATATTTT; clone size: NA; V gene: TRBV7-2; J gene: TRBJ1-3; D gene: NA
CDR3 protein: CASSLRPVSTGELFF; CDR3 DNA: TGTGCCAGCAGCCTCCGACCCGTGAGCACCGGGGAGCTGTTTTTT; clone size: NA; V gene: TRBV7-9; J gene: TRBJ2-2; D gene: NA
CDR3 protein: CASSPPFGGRLTGELFF; CDR3 DNA: TGTGCCAGCTCACCACCGTTTGGGGGGAGACTCACCGGGGAGCTGTTTTTT; clone size: once; V gene: TRBV18; J gene: TRBJ2-2; D gene: NA
CDR3 protein: CASTISGEGANVLTF; CDR3 DNA: TGTGCCAGCACAATTTCGGGCGAGGGGGCCAACGTCCTGACTTTC; clone size: NA; V gene: TRBV5-8; J gene: TRBJ2-6; D gene: NA
CDR3 protein: CASSPGGLAGANEQFF; CDR3 DNA: TGCGCCAGCAGCCCTGGGGGACTAGCGGGAGCGAATGAGCAGTTCTTC; clone size: NA; V gene: TRBV5-1; J gene: TRBJ2-1; D gene: TRBD2
CDR3 protein: CASSTLYEQYF; CDR3 DNA: TGTGCCAGCAGCACCCTATACGAGCAGTACTTC; clone size: NA; V gene: TRBV5-4; J gene: TRBJ2-7; D gene: NA